The rows below give T cell receptor beta chains drawn from one sample of a study of cytomegalovirus exposure and HLA in healthy donors. Clones were sequenced by immunoSEQ multiplex PCR, and TCRdb holds only the in-frame ones, with some missing. The sample lists some 140,000 clones, roughly 89% occurring once. Input material: PBMCs. The receptors stem from a woman under 40 in good health and CMV-seronegative. Both conserved end residues are part of each CDR3. D genes are given only for firm matches.

TRBV11-2	TRBD1	TRBJ1-3	TGTGCCAGCAGCGGGCTAGGGGGCCACTCTGGAAACACCATATATTTT	CASSGLGGHSGNTIYF
TRBV18	TRBD2	TRBJ2-4	TGTGCCAGCTCACTATCCGTGACCGCGCTAGGCGGGGGACTCCTAAACATTCAGTACTTC	CASSLSVTALGGGLLNIQYF
TRBV19	TRBD2	TRBJ2-1	TGTGCCAGTAGTATAGTTGGGACTAGCGGGAGTGGGCAGTTCTTC	CASSIVGTSGSGQFF
TRBV28	TRBD1	TRBJ1-2	TGTGCCAGCAGAACAGGGGAAATTGATGGCTACACCTTC	CASRTGEIDGYTF
TRBV6-5	TRBD1	TRBJ1-1	TGTGCCAGCAGTTACTGGAGGGACAGTGAAGCTTTCTTT	CASSYWRDSEAFF
TRBV11-2	.	TRBJ1-3	TGTGCCAGCAGTTCGAGGGACTCTGGAAACACCATATATTTT	CASSSRDSGNTIYF
TRBV28	TRBD1	TRBJ2-1	TGTGCCACCCGGACAGGGGGTGGCAATGAGCAGTTCTTC	CATRTGGGNEQFF
TRBV7-6	TRBD1	TRBJ1-1	TGTGCCAGCAGCTTAGCTCCCCCGGGGACAGTTATGAACACTGAAGCTTTCTTT	CASSLAPPGTVMNTEAFF
TRBV7-2	.	TRBJ1-1	TGTGCCAGCAGCTTAGATTCCGGTGATGTCACTGAAGCTTTCTTT	CASSLDSGDVTEAFF
TRBV6-5	.	TRBJ2-3	TGTGCCAGCAGTTACCAACAGTTCACAGATACGCAGTATTTT	CASSYQQFTDTQYF
TRBV18	.	TRBJ2-7	TGTGCCAGCTCACCCCAGGACGAGCAGTACTTC	CASSPQDEQYF
TRBV28	.	TRBJ2-1	TGTGCCAGCAGTTTCTGGGCAGCCGACAATGAGCAGTTCTTC	CASSFWAADNEQFF
TRBV7-2	.	TRBJ2-7	TGTGCCAGCAGCCTAAGGACAGCGAGCCTCTACGAGCAGTACTTC	CASSLRTASLYEQYF
TRBV2	.	TRBJ1-2	TGTGCCAGCAGTGGATCGGGAATTAACTATGGCTACACCTTC	CASSGSGINYGYTF
TRBV19	TRBD1	TRBJ2-7	TGTGCCAGTAGTATAGGAACCCGGACAGGTCGGGAGCAGTACTTC	CASSIGTRTGREQYF
TRBV10-3	TRBD2	TRBJ2-7	TGTGCCATCAGTGGGACGACTAGCTCCTCCTACGAGCAGTACTTC	CAISGTTSSSYEQYF